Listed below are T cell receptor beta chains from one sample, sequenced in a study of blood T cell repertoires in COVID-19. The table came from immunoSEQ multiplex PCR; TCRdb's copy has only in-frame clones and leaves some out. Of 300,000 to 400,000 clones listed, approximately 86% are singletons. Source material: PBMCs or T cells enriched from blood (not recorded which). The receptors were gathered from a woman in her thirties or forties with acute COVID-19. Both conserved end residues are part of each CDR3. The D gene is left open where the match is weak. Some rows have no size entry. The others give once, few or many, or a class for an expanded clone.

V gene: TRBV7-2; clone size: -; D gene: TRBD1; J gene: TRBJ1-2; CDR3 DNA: TGTGCCAGCAGCTTAGAATCATACAGGGGGCGCGGCTACACCTTC; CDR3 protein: CASSLESYRGRGYTF
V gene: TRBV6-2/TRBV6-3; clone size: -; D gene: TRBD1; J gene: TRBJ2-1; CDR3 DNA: TGTGCCAGCAGTTTGCAGGGACAGTACAATGAGCAGTTCTTC; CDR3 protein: CASSLQGQYNEQFF
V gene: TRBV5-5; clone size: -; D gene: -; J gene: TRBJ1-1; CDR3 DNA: TGTGCCAGCAGCTACCCCGGGGGAACTGAAGCTTTCTTT; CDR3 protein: CASSYPGGTEAFF
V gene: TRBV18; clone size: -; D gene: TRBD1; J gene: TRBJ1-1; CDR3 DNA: TGTGCCAGCTCACCGGGACAGGGTGCGAACACTGAAGCTTTCTTT; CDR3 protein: CASSPGQGANTEAFF
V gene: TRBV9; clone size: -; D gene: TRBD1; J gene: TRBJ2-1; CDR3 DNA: TGTGCCAGCAGCGTCTCCGGGACAGGGGACAATGAGCAGTTCTTC; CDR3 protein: CASSVSGTGDNEQFF
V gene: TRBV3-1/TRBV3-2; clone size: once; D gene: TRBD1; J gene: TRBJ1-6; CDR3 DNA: TGTGCCAGCAGCCGACAAACAGGGGGGTATTCACCCCTCCACTTT; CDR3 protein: CASSRQTGGYSPLHF
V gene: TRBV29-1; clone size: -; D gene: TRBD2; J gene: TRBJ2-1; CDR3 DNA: TGCAGCGCTATACTAGGGACTACCTACAATGAGCAGTTCTTC; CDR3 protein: CSAILGTTYNEQFF
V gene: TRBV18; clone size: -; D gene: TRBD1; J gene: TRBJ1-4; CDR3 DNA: TGTGCCAGCTCACCACAGACAGGGGCTAATGAAAAACTGTTTTTT; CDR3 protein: CASSPQTGANEKLFF
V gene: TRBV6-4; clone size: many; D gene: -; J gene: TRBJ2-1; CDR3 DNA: TGTGCCAGCAGTGACAGGAGCGGGTCGGTCAATGAGCAGTTCTTC; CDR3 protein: CASSDRSGSVNEQFF
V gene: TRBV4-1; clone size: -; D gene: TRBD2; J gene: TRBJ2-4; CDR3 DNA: TGCGCCAGCAGCCAAGAAAGGCTTAGCGGGGCGGCCAAAAACATTCAGTACTTC; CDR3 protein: CASSQERLSGAAKNIQYF
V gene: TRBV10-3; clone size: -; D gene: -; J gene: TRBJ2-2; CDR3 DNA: TGTGCCATCAGTGTGGGTAGGGGCGGGGAGCTGTTTTTT; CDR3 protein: CAISVGRGGELFF
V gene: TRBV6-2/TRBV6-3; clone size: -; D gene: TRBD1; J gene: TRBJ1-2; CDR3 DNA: TGTGCCAGCAGTTACGTCGGGACAGTTTCTTCCTATGGCTACACCTTC; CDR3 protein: CASSYVGTVSSYGYTF
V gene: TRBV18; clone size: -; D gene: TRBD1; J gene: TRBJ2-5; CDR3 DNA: TGTGCCAGCTCACGCGGACAGGGAGAGACCCAGTACTTC; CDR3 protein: CASSRGQGETQYF
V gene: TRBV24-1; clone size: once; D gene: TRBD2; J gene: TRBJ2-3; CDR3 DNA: TGTGCCACCAGTGCTGCTAGCGGGAGGAGTGATACGCAGTATTTT; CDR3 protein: CATSAASGRSDTQYF
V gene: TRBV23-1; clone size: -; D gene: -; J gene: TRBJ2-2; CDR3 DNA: TGCGCCAGCAGCACCGGGACGAACACCGGGGAGCTGTTTTTT; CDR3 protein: CASSTGTNTGELFF
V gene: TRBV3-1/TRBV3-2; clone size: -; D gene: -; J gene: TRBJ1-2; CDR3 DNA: TGTGCCAGCAGCCTCGACAGCCACTATGGCTACACCTTC; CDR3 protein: CASSLDSHYGYTF
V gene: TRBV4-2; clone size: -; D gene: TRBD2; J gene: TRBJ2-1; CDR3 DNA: TGTGCCAGCAGCCAATTCCATGAGCGGGGCGGACCCTACAATGAGCAGTTCTTC; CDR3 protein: CASSQFHERGGPYNEQFF
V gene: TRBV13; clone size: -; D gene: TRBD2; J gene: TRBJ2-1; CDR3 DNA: TGTGCCAGCAGCTTAGGGGCGGGGGGCCACTCCTACAATGAGCAGTTCTTC; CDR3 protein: CASSLGAGGHSYNEQFF
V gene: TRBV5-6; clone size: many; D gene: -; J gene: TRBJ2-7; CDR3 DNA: TGTGCCAGCAGCTCCCACTATTACCTCTACGAGCAGTACTTC; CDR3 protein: CASSSHYYLYEQYF
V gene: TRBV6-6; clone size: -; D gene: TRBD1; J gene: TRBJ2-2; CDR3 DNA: TGTGCCAGCAGTCCTAGGACAGGCGACACCGGGGAGCTGTTTTTT; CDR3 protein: CASSPRTGDTGELFF
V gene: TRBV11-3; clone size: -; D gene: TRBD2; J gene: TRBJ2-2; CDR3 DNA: TGTGCCAGCAGCTTTAGCGGGAGTTCAGCCGGGGAGCTGTTTTTT; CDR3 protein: CASSFSGSSAGELFF
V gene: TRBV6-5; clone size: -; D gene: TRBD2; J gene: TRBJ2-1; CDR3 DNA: TGTGCCAGCAGGCGACTAGCGGGAGAGGGGGAGCAGTTCTTC; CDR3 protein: CASRRLAGEGEQFF